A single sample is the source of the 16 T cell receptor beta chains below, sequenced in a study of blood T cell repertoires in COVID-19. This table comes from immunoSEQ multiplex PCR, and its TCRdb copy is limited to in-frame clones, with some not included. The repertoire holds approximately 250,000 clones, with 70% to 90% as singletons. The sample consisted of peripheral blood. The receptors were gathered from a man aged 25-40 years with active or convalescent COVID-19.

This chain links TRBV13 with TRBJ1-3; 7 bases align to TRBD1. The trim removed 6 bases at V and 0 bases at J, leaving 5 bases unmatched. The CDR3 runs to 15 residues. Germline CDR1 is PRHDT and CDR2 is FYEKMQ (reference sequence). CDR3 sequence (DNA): TGTGCCAGCAGTTCCGGACAGGACTCTGGAAACACCATATATTTT. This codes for CASSSGQDSGNTIYF.

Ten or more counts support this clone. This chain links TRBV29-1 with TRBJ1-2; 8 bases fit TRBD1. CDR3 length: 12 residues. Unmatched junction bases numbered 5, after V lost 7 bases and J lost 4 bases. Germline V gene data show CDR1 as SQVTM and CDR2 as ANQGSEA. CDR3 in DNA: TGCAGCGCTGGACAGGGACCCTATGGCTACACCTTC. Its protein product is CSAGQGPYGYTF.

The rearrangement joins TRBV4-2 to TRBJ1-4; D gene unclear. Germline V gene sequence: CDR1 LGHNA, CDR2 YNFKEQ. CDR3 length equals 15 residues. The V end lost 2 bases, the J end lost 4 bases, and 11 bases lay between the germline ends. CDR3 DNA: TGTGCCAGCAGCCAAAAAGGAGGAGATAATGAAAAACTGTTTTTT. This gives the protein CASSQKGGDNEKLFF.

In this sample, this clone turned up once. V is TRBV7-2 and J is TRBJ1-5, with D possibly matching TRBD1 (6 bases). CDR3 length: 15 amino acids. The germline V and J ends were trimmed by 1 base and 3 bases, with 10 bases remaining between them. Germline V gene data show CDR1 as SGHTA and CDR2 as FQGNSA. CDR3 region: CASSLVGQANQPQHF. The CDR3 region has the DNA TGTGCCAGCAGCTTAGTGGGACAAGCCAATCAGCCCCAGCATTTT.

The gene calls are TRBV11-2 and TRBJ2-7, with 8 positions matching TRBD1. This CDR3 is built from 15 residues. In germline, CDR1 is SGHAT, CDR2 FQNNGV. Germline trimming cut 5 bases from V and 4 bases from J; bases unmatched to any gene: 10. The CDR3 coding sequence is TGTGCCAGCAGCGACAGGGGAGGCCCTACTTACGAGCAGTACTTC. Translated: CASSDRGGPTYEQYF.

The CDR3 reads CASSYSIKGSDGNTIYF. DNA for the CDR3: TGTGCCAGCAGTTACTCGATTAAGGGGTCCGATGGAAACACCATATATTTT. The gene calls are TRBV6-8 and TRBJ1-3, with D possibly being TRBD1 (5 bases). Germline loops: CDR1 MNHGY, CDR2 SAAAGT. CDR3 size: 17 residues. The V and J ends lost 0 bases and 3 bases respectively, with 15 bases between them.

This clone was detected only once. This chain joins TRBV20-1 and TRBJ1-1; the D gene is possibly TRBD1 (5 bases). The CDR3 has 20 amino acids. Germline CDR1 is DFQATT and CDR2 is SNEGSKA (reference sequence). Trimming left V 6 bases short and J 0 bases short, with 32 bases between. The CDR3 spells CSASTFRGSFSRPLNTEAFF. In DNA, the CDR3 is TGCAGTGCCAGTACTTTTAGGGGCTCTTTCTCGCGTCCTTTGAACACTGAAGCTTTCTTT.

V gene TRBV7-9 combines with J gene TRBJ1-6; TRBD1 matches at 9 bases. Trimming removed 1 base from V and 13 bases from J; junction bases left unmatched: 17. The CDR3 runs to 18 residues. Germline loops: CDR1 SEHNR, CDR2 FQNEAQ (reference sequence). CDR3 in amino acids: CASSLGGTGGRMAGPLHF. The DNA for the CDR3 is TGTGCCAGCAGCTTAGGAGGAACAGGGGGCCGGATGGCGGGTCCCCTCCACTTT.

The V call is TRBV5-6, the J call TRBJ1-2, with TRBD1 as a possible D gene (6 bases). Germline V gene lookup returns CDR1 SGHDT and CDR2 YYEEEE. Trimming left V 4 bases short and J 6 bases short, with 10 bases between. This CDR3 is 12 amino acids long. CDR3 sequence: CASSEYRDGYTF. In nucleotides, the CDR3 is TGTGCCAGCAGCGAATACAGGGATGGCTACACCTTC.

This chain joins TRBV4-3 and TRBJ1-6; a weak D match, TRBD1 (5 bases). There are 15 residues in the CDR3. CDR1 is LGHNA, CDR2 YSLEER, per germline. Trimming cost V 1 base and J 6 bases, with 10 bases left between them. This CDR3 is CASSQVIQGNSPLHF. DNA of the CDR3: TGCGCCAGCAGCCAAGTCATTCAGGGTAATTCACCCCTCCACTTT.

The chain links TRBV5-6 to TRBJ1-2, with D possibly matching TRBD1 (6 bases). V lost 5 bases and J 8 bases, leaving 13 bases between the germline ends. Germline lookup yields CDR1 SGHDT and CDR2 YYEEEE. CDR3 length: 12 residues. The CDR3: CASRDTGLGYTF. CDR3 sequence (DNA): TGTGCCAGCAGGGACACAGGGTTAGGCTACACCTTC.

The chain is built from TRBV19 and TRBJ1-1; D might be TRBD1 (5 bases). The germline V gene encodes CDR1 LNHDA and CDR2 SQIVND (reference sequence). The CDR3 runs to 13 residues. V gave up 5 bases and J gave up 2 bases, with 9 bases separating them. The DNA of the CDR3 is TGTGCCAGTAGTGGGGGAGGTAACACTGAAGCTTTCTTT. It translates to CASSGGGNTEAFF.

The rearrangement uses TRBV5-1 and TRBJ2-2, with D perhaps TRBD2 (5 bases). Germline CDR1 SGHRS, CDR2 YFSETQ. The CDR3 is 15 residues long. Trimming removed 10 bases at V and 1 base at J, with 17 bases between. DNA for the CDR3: TGCGCCTCCCGAGGGAATGCAGGGAACACCGGGGAGCTGTTTTTT. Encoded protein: CASRGNAGNTGELFF.

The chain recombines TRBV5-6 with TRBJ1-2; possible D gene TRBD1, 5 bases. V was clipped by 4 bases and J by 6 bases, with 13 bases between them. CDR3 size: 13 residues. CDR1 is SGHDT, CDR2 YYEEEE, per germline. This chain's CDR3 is CASSDDSTDGYTF. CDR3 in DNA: TGTGCCAGCAGCGACGACAGCACGGATGGCTACACCTTC.

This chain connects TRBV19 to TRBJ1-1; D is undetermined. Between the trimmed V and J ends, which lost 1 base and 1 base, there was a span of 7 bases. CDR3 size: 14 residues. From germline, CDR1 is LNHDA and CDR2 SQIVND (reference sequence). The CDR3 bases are TGTGCCAGTAGTATAGGTTCCTGGAACACTGAAGCTTTCTTT. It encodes CASSIGSWNTEAFF.

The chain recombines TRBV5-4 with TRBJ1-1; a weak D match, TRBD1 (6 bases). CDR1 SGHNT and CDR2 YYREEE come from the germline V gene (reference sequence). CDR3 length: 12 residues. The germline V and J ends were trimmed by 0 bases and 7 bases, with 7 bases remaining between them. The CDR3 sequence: CASSLARGEAFF. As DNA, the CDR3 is TGTGCCAGCAGCTTGGCCAGGGGTGAAGCTTTCTTT.